The present T cell receptor beta chain was sequenced within a study of shared clonotypes between healthy human individuals. From germline, CDR1 is MNHEY and CDR2 SMNVEV (reference sequence). The CDR3 totals 15 residues. The V segment lost 1 base and the J segment 7 bases; nucleotides outside the gene matches: 7. This clone has ten or more counts. The target antigen is unknown. Each PCR replicate from the sorted subsets contained 150 to 250 ng DNA, which is 25,000 to 30,000 T cell genomes. Data came from immunoSEQ multiplex PCR; TCRdb stores just in-frame clones and leaves some out. This sample has 600,000 to 750,000 clones, with approximately 77% found just once. Study conclusions and caveats: The expectation was that sequencing depth would affect clonotype sharing among donors. Roughly 5% of naive CD4 clonotypes were shared across several donors. Inspection by rarefaction showed sorted-subset sequencing to be incomplete despite large depth.

The receptor comes from a woman in her twenties or thirties in good health. The sample consisted of memory CD4+ T cells sorted from blood. Subset indicated: CD45RA-negative fraction. This chain links TRBV27 with TRBJ1-2, with TRBD1 identical over 9 bases. The DNA of the CDR3 is TGTGCCAGCAGTTTATTAACAGGGGGCACATTTGGCTACACCTTC. Translated, it gives CASSLLTGGTFGYTF.